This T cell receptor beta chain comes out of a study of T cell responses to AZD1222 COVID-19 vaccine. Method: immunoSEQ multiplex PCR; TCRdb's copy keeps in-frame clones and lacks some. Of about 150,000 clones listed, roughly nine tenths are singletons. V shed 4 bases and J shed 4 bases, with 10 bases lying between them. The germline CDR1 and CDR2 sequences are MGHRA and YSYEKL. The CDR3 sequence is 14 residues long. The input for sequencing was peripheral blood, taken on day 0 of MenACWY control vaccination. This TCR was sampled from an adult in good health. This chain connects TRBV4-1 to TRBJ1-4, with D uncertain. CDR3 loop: CASSPGVYNEKLFF. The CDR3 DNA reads TGCGCCAGCAGCCCAGGAGTTTATAATGAAAAACTGTTTTTT.